The rows below give T cell receptor beta chains drawn from one sample of a study of beta chain features in type 1 diabetes. TCRdb's copy holds only in-frame clones and misses some; the assay was immunoSEQ multiplex PCR. The sample lists roughly 330,000 clones, about 13% occurring once. Sequenced input: naive CD4+ T cells from blood. These receptors were collected from a woman aged 18-35 years with type 1 diabetes. Each CDR3 is given with its conserved first and last residue. Each record gives: J gene, clone size, D gene, V gene, CDR3 DNA, CDR3 protein. D genes are given only for firm matches. Rows may omit the clone size; those that give it use once, few, many or a size class.

TRBJ2-1 | . | . | TRBV14 | TGTGCCAGCAGCCCACAAACGGGCCTGGGAGATGAGCAGTTCTTC | CASSPQTGLGDEQFF
TRBJ2-5 | . | . | TRBV30 | TGTGCCTGGAGCCACGGGTCCCTTCGCGAGACCCAGTACTTC | CAWSHGSLRETQYF
TRBJ1-1 | . | TRBD1 | TRBV28 | TGTGCCAGCAGTTTAAGTAACCCAACAGGGGGGCGAACTGAAGCTTTCTTT | CASSLSNPTGGRTEAFF
TRBJ1-5 | few | . | TRBV23-1 | TGCGCCAGCAGTCCGCGGACAGTTTATCAGCCCCAGCATTTT | CASSPRTVYQPQHF
TRBJ2-5 | . | . | TRBV18 | TGTGCCAGCTCACCGGGCAGGGATGAGACCCAGTACTTC | CASSPGRDETQYF
TRBJ1-5 | . | . | TRBV19 | TGTGCCAGTAGTATGGCAGGGGCCAATCAGCCCCAGCATTTT | CASSMAGANQPQHF
TRBJ2-3 | . | TRBD1 | TRBV28 | TGTGCCAGCAGTGGTACCGGGACAGCAAGCACAGATACGCAGTATTTT | CASSGTGTASTDTQYF
TRBJ2-1 | few | TRBD2 | TRBV30 | TGTGCCTGGAGTTTCGGAGGGACTAGCGGCCTCAATGAGCAGTTCTTC | CAWSFGGTSGLNEQFF
TRBJ1-2 | . | . | TRBV29-1 | TGCAGCGGCTTAAGAACTATGGATGGCTACACCTTC | CSGLRTMDGYTF
TRBJ2-1 | . | . | TRBV4-3 | TGCGCCAGCAGCCACCAGGGGGCGGGAGGGGGATATGAGCAGTTCTTC | CASSHQGAGGGYEQFF
TRBJ2-1 | few | . | TRBV19 | TGTGCCAGTAGTAGAGGACAGTCCTACAATGAGCAGTTCTTC | CASSRGQSYNEQFF
TRBJ2-1 | few | TRBD2 | TRBV7-9 | TGTGCCAGCAGCCGGCGGGGACTAGCGGGAAGCTACAATGAGCAGTTCTTC | CASSRRGLAGSYNEQFF
TRBJ2-2 | . | TRBD2 | TRBV11-2 | TGTGCCAGCAGCTTGAATAGCGGGATCGGCGGGGAGCTGTTTTTT | CASSLNSGIGGELFF
TRBJ2-5 | . | . | TRBV5-1 | TGCGCCAGCAGCTTTAACGGAGCGCAAGAGACCCAGTACTTC | CASSFNGAQETQYF
TRBJ2-1 | . | . | TRBV2 | TGTGCCAATCAGAGGGAGACTTTGGTCAACAATGAGCAGTTCTTC | CANQRETLVNNEQFF
TRBJ1-4 | . | . | TRBV29-1 | TGCAGCGTTGAAGGCGGCAGGGGATTTGGTAATGAAAAACTGTTTTTT | CSVEGGRGFGNEKLFF